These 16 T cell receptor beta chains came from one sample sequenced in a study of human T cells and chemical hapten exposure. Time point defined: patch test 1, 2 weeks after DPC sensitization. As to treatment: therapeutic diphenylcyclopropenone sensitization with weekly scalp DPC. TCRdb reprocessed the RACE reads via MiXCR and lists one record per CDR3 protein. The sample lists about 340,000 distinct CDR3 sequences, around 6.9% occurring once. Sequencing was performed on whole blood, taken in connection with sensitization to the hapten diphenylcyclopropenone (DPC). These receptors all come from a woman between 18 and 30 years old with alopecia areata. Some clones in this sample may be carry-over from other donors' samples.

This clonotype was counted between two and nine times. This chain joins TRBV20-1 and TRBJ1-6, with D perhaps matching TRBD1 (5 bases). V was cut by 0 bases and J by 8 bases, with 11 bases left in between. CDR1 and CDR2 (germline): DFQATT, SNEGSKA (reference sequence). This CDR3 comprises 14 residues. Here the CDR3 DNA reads TGCAGTGCTAGAGATAGCAGGGTAGATTCACCCCTCCACTTT. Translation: CSARDSRVDSPLHF.

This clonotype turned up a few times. CDR3 in amino acids: CASSLGFEGGTEAFF. The DNA for the CDR3 is TGTGCCAGCAGCTTGGGATTTGAGGGCGGTACTGAAGCTTTCTTT. V is TRBV7-8 and J is TRBJ1-1; D remains ambiguous. V lost 3 bases, J lost 5 bases, and 16 bases lay in between. CDR1 is SGHVS and CDR2 is FQNEAQ in the germline V gene. CDR3 length equals 15 residues.

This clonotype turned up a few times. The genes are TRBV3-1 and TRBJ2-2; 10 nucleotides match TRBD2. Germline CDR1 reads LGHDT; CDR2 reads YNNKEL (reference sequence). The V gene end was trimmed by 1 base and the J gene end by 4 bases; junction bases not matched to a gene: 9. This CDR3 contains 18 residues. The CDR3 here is CASSQGGLAWGSTGELFF. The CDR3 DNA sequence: TGTGCCAGCAGCCAAGGGGGACTAGCGTGGGGTAGCACCGGGGAGCTGTTTTTT.

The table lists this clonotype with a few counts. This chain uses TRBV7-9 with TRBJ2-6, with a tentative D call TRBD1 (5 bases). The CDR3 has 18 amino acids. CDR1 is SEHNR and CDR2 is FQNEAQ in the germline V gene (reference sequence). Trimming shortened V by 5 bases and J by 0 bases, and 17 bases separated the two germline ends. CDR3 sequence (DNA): TGTGCCAGCAGCACCAGGGTAATTGAAGACTCTGGGGCCAACGTCCTGACTTTC. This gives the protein CASSTRVIEDSGANVLTF.

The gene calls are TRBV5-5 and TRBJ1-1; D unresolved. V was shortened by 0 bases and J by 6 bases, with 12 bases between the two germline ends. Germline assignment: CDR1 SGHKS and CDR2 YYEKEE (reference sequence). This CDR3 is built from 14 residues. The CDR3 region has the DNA TGTGCCAGCAGCTTGGGCGACGGAGTGGCTGAAGCTTTCTTT. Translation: CASSLGDGVAEAFF.

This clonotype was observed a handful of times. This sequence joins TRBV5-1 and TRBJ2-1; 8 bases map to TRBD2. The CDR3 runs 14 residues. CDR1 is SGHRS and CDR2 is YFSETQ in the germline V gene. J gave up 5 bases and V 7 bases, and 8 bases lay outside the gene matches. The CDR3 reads CASGERGSNNEQFF. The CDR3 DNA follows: TGCGCCAGCGGGGAGCGGGGGAGCAACAATGAGCAGTTCTTC.

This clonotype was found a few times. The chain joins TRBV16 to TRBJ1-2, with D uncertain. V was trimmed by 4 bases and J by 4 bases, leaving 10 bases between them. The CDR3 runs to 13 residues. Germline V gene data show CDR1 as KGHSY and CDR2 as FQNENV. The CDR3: CASSPDGSYGYTF. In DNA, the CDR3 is TGTGCCAGCAGCCCGGACGGATCCTATGGCTACACCTTC.

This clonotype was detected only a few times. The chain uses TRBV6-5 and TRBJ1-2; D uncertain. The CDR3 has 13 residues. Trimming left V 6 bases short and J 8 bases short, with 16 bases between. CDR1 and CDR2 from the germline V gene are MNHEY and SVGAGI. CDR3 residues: CASSQTSSRGYTF. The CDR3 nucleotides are TGTGCCAGCAGCCAGACATCCTCAAGGGGCTACACCTTC.

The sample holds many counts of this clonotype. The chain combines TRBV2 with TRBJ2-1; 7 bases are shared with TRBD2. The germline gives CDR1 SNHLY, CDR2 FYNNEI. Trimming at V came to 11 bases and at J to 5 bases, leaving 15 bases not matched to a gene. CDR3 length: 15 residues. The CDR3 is CAALDDERGHNEQFF. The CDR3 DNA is TGTGCCGCTCTAGACGATGAGCGGGGCCACAATGAGCAGTTCTTC. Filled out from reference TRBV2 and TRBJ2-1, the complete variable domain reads EPEVTQTPSHQVTQMGQEVILRCVPISNHLYFYWYRQILGQKVEFLVSFYNNEISEKSEIFDDQFSVERPDGSNFTLKIRSTKLEDSAMYFCAALDDERGHNEQFFGPGTRLTVL.

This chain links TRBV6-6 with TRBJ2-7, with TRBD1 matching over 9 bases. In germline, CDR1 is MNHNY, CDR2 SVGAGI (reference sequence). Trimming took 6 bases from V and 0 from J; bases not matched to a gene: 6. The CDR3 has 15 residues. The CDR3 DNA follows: TGTGCCAGCAGCCCCGGGACAGGGTTCTCCTACGAGCAGTACTTC. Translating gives CASSPGTGFSYEQYF.

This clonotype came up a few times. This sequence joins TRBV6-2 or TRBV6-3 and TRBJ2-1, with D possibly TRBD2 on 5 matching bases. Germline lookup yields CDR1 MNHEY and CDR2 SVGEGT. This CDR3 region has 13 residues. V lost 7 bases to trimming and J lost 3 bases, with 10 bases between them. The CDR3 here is CASTIGVYNEQFF. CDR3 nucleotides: TGTGCCAGCACTATCGGGGTCTACAATGAGCAGTTCTTC.

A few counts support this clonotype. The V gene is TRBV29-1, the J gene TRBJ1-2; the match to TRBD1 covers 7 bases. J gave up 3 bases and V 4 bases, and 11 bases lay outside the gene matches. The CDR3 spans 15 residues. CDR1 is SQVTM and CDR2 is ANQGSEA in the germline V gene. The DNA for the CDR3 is TGCAGCGTTGGTCCCGGACAGGTCCTGGACTATGGCTACACCTTC. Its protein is CSVGPGQVLDYGYTF.

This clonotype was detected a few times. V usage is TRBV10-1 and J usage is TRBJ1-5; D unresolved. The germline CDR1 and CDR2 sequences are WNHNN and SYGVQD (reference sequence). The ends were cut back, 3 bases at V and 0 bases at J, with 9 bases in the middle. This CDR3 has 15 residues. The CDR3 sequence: CASSEKENSNQPQHF. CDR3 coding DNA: TGCGCCAGCAGTGAAAAGGAAAATAGCAATCAGCCCCAGCATTTT.

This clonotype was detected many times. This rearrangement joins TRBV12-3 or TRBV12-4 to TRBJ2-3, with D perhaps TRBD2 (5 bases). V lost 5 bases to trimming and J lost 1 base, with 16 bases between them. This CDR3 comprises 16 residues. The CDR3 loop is CASSLTRTFRTDTQYF. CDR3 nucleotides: TGTGCCAGCAGTCTTACTAGGACTTTCCGCACAGATACGCAGTATTTT.

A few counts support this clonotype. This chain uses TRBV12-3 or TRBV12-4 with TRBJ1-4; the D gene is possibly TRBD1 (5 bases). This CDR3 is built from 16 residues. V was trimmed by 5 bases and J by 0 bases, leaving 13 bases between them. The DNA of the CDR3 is TGTGCCAGCAGTCCAATCTCAGGGACAACTAATGAAAAACTGTTTTTT. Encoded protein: CASSPISGTTNEKLFF.

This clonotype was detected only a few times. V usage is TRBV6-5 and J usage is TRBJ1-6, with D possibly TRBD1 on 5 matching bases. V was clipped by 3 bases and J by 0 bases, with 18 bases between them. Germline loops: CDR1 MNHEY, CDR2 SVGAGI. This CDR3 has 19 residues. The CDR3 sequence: CASSYQGIGISSYNSPLHF. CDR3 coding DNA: TGTGCCAGCAGTTATCAGGGAATAGGCATAAGCTCCTATAATTCACCCCTCCACTTT.